Listed below are T cell receptor beta chains from one sample, sequenced in a study of cytomegalovirus exposure and HLA in healthy donors. Some clones are missing from TCRdb's copy, which holds only in-frame ones; the method was immunoSEQ multiplex PCR. The repertoire holds 100,000 to 150,000 clones, about 80% seen once, with about 1.7% in the top ten. What was sequenced was PBMCs. Receptors originate from a woman between 50 and 59 years old in good health and CMV-seronegative. CDR3s include the opening cysteine and the closing phenylalanine or tryptophan. A D gene is named only where the DNA matches it firmly. Not every row has a clone size; where given, it reads once, few, many or a size class.

>TRBV7-8|-|-|TRBJ1-5
TGTGCCAGCAGCTTAGTGGGCAGGGCCGATAGCAATCAGCCCCAGAATTTT
CASSLVGRADSNQPQNF
>TRBV25-1|-|-|TRBJ1-3
TGTGCCAGCAGCCACAGGTTGTCCTCTGGAAACACCATATATTTT
CASSHRLSSGNTIYF
>TRBV15|TRBD2|-|TRBJ2-1
TGTGCCACCAGCAGAGGACTAGCGGGAGCATATGAGCAGTTCTTC
CATSRGLAGAYEQFF
>TRBV5-1|-|-|TRBJ2-1
TGCGCCAGCAGCTTGGGTTCGGTAAGCTCCTACAATGAGCAGTTCTTC
CASSLGSVSSYNEQFF
>TRBV5-1|TRBD1|few|TRBJ2-1
TGCGCCAGCAGCTTGTCCGGGACAGCCTACAATGAGCAGTTCTTC
CASSLSGTAYNEQFF
>TRBV6-7|TRBD2|-|TRBJ2-5
TGTGCCAGCAGTCACCCCTACACTAGCGGGAGAGAAGAGACCCAGTACTTC
CASSHPYTSGREETQYF
>TRBV7-6|-|-|TRBJ1-3
TGTGCCAGCAGCTCCCGCACCAGTTCTGGAAACACCATATATTTT
CASSSRTSSGNTIYF
>TRBV5-1|TRBD2|-|TRBJ2-7
TGCGCCAGCCGACGGGGACTAGCGGGGACCTACGAGCAGTACTTC
CASRRGLAGTYEQYF
>TRBV7-2|-|-|TRBJ2-7
TGTGCCAGCAGCCAGGAACCTATGTCCTACGAGCAGTACTTC
CASSQEPMSYEQYF
>TRBV7-2|-|-|TRBJ1-1
TGTGCCAGCAGCTTCGTAGAGGACACTGAAGCTTTCTTT
CASSFVEDTEAFF
>TRBV4-2|-|few|TRBJ1-3
TGTGCCAGCAGCCAACTTCGGGGAGGGTATACTGGAAACACCATATATTTT
CASSQLRGGYTGNTIYF
>TRBV19|-|-|TRBJ1-1
TGTGCCAGTAGTATACGGGATAGGAACACTGAAGCTTTCTTT
CASSIRDRNTEAFF
>TRBV7-2|-|-|TRBJ2-3
TGTGCCAGCAGCTTAATACAGGCGGGCACAGATACGCAGTATTTT
CASSLIQAGTDTQYF
>TRBV7-2|TRBD2|-|TRBJ2-1
TGTGCCAGCAGCGATTGGACTAGCGGGGACTACAATGAGCAGTTCTTC
CASSDWTSGDYNEQFF
>TRBV5-8|TRBD2|-|TRBJ2-7
TGTGCCAGCAGCGTCCTAGCGGGAGGCTACGAGCAGTACTTC
CASSVLAGGYEQYF
>TRBV7-2|-|-|TRBJ2-3
TGTGCCAGCAGCTTAGGAGGTGGAGGGTTTACAGATACGCAGTATTTT
CASSLGGGGFTDTQYF
>TRBV7-6|-|few|TRBJ1-4
TGTGCCAGCAGTCGAAGCCCCGCCCGATCCCGCGCAACTAATGAAAAACTGTTTTTT
CASSRSPARSRATNEKLFF
>TRBV29-1|-|-|TRBJ1-5
TGCAGCGTTGGGGGGGGTAGGGGAAGCAGGGAGCCCCAGCATTTT
CSVGGGRGSREPQHF
>TRBV7-2|-|few|TRBJ1-2
TGTGCCAGCAGCCCCGCGGGGGGGCTAAACTATGGCTACACCTTC
CASSPAGGLNYGYTF
>TRBV27|TRBD1|-|TRBJ2-2
TGTGCCAGCAGTTTCACCATAGGACAGGGTAGGAACACCGGGGAGCTGTTTTTT
CASSFTIGQGRNTGELFF
>TRBV7-9|-|-|TRBJ1-4
TGTGCCAGCAGGGAAGGCAGGCAACCTAATGAAAAACTGTTTTTT
CASREGRQPNEKLFF
>TRBV30|-|-|TRBJ1-2
TGTGCCTGGAGTGTCCAGGGAGGCGTCTATAACTATGGCTACACCTTC
CAWSVQGGVYNYGYTF
>TRBV6-1|-|-|TRBJ1-2
TGTGCCAGCAGTGAAGTGCGGGGGGCCTATGGCTACACCTTC
CASSEVRGAYGYTF
>TRBV6-6|-|few|TRBJ1-1
TGTGCCAGCACGGGATTTGGCACTGAAGCTTTCTTT
CASTGFGTEAFF
>TRBV5-1|TRBD1|-|TRBJ2-3
TGCGCCAGCAGCGCCGGACAGGGGGCAGGAGATACGCAGTATTTT
CASSAGQGAGDTQYF
>TRBV20-1|-|-|TRBJ2-3
TGCAGTGCTAGTCGCGAGGATACGCAGTATTTT
CSASREDTQYF
>TRBV7-9|-|-|TRBJ1-1
TGTGCCAGCAGCCTTACCGGGACATCGACATATGGGACTGAAGCTTTCTTT
CASSLTGTSTYGTEAFF
>TRBV6-5|-|-|TRBJ2-7
TGTGCCAGCAGTAGGGACTTAGAGAAATCCTACGAGCAGTACTTC
CASSRDLEKSYEQYF
>TRBV5-1|-|-|TRBJ2-5
TGCGCCAGCAGCTTCGGACACCAAGGGACCCAGTACTTC
CASSFGHQGTQYF
>TRBV15|TRBD1|-|TRBJ1-2
TGTGCCACCAGCCGGACAGGGTCCGGCTACACCTTC
CATSRTGSGYTF
>TRBV5-1|-|-|TRBJ2-7
TGCGCCAGCAGCTTGGGAGCTTCCAAACGCGGCGAGCAGTACTTC
CASSLGASKRGEQYF